This T cell receptor (beta chain) was recorded in a study of T-cell reconstitution after alpha-beta-depleted transplantation in children. During its preparation, the TCRbeta library received unique molecular identifiers. Each CDR3 protein is one row after TCRdb ran MiXCR on the PCR reads. The data show 200,000 or so distinct CDR3 sequences, roughly 6.5% seen once. This clonotype was counted between two and nine times. Its antigen is unknown. Points from the study as a whole: The main origin of T-cell counts and diversity one year after transplant was newly produced T cells. Reportedly, alpha-beta T cells present about two months post-transplant originated from several hundred expanded clones of graft origin.

Germline CDR1 and CDR2: DFQATT and SNEGSKA (reference sequence). The V and J ends lost 3 bases and 3 bases, in that order; junction bases with no gene match: 13. The CDR3 consists of 17 residues. The input for sequencing was PBMCs, taken before TCRalphabeta/CD19-depleted stem cell transplant. This receptor was identified in a girl under three years old with combined immunodeficiency, due to receive a stem cell transplant. The chain carries TRBV20-1 and TRBJ1-5; 8 bases line up with TRBD1. The CDR3: CSASNSGDRRLNQPQHF. Written as DNA, the CDR3 is TGCAGTGCTAGCAACTCCGGGGACAGGCGACTCAATCAGCCCCAGCATTTT.